The TCR beta chain under discussion was sequenced for a study of cytomegalovirus exposure and HLA in healthy donors. This clone was counted between two and nine times. What it recognizes is unknown. Primers: 60 Vbeta forward and 13 Jbeta reverse. Generated by immunoSEQ multiplex PCR, the TCRdb table keeps only in-frame clones and is missing some. The table has more than 95,000 clones, 10% seen once. CDR1 and CDR2 (germline): MNHEY, SMNVEV (reference sequence). J lost 8 bases, V lost 5 bases, and 13 bases had no gene match. The CDR3 runs to 15 residues. Donors consisted of healthy bone marrow donors. Notes on the study in general: The study flagged about 150 TCR beta chains as cytomegalovirus-associated. Compared with the roughly 700-donor mean, an Asian-associated ancestry cluster reportedly had fewer N-insertions, according to a later analysis. The classifier reportedly diagnosed cytomegalovirus status with high specificity and sensitivity.

The chain recombines TRBV27 with TRBJ1-2; 8 nucleotides agree with TRBD1. Sequencing used PBMCs. This receptor was taken from a man in his forties in good health and CMV-seropositive. The DNA for the CDR3 is TGTGCCAGCAGTAACCCCGGGACAGGAACTATAGGCTACACCTTC. Protein product: CASSNPGTGTIGYTF.